Included here is one TCR beta chain sequence, with context. Its specificity is unknown. The entry originates in a study of shared clonotypes between healthy human individuals. Study conclusions and caveats: Clonotype sharing among donors was expected to depend on sequencing depth.

Genomic DNA from each subset was divided evenly over several immunoSEQ plates. Clones were sequenced by immunoSEQ multiplex PCR, and TCRdb holds only the in-frame ones, with some missing. The table has fewer than 1.4 million clones, roughly 74% seen once. This clonotype was obtained from a man in his late teens or twenties in good health. Some clones in this sample may be carry-over from other donors' samples. Sequencing used memory CD4+ T cells from PBMCs. Regarding subset: CD45RA-negative fraction.

CDR3 in DNA: TGTGCCAGCAGTGACCGGGGGATATCATCCTACAATGAGCAGTTCTTC. Translating it yields CASSDRGISSYNEQFF. This chain connects TRBV6-4 to TRBJ2-1, with D tentatively TRBD2 (6 bases). V shed 2 bases and J shed 1 base, with 12 bases lying between them. CDR3 length: 16 amino acids. Germline lookup yields CDR1 MRHNA and CDR2 SNTAGT.